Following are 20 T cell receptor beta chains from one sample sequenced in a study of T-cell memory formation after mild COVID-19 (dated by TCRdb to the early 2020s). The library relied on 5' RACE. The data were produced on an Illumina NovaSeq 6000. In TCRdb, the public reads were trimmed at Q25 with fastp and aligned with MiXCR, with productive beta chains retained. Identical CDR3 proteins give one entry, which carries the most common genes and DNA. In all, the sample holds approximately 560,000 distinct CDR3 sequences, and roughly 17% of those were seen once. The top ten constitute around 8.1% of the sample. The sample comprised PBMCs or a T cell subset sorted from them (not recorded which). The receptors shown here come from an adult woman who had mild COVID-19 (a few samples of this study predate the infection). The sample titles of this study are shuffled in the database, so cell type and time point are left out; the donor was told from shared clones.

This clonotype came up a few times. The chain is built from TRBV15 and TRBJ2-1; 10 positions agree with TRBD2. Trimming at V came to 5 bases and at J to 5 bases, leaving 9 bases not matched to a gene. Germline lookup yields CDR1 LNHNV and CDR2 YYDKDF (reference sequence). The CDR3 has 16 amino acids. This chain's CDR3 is CATSGRTSGNHNEQFF. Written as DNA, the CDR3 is TGTGCCACCAGCGGGAGGACTAGCGGCAATCACAATGAGCAGTTCTTC.

The CDR3 DNA follows: TGTGCCAGCAGCCCGGGAGCTACTACCGGACAAGAGACCCAGTACTTC. Its protein product is CASSPGATTGQETQYF. The gene calls are TRBV7-2 and TRBJ2-5; a possible D gene is TRBD2 (6 bases). The germline V gene encodes CDR1 SGHTA and CDR2 FQGNSA. Trimming shortened V by 5 bases and J by 2 bases, and 18 bases separated the two germline ends. The CDR3 runs to 16 residues. The full variable domain, in which reference TRBV7-2 and TRBJ2-5 provide the parts outside the CDR3, is GAGVSQSPSNKVTEKGKDVELRCDPISGHTALYWYRQSLGQGLEFLIYFQGNSAPDKSGLPSDRFSAERTGGSVSTLTIQRTQQEDSAVYLCASSPGATTGQETQYFGPGTRLLVL.

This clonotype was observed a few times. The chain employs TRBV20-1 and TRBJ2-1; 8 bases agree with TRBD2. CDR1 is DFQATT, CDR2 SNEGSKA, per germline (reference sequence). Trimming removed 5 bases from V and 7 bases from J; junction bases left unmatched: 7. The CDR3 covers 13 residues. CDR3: CSAAGTRVNEQFF. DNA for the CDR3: TGCAGTGCTGCAGGGACTAGGGTGAATGAGCAGTTCTTC.

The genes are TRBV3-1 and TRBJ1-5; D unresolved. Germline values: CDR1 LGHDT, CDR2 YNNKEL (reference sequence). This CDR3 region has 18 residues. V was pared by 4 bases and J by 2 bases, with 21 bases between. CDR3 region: CASSPGRTNPVGNQPQHF. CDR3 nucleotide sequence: TGTGCCAGCAGCCCCGGACGGACCAACCCAGTGGGCAATCAGCCCCAGCATTTT. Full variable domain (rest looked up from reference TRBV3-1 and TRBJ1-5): DTAVSQTPKYLVTQMGNDKSIKCEQNLGHDTMYWYKQDSKKFLKIMFSYNNKELIINETVPNRFSPKSPDKAHLNLHINSLELGDSAVYFCASSPGRTNPVGNQPQHFGDGTRLSIL.

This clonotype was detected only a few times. CDR3 residues: CASSERPGRETQYF. The CDR3 DNA reads TGTGCCAGCAGTGAACGCCCAGGGCGGGAGACCCAGTACTTC. This chain links TRBV6-1 with TRBJ2-5; D might be TRBD1 (5 bases). The V end was cut by 2 bases, the J end by 5 bases, with 12 bases between. From germline, CDR1 is MNHNS and CDR2 SASEGT. The CDR3 is made up of 14 amino acids.

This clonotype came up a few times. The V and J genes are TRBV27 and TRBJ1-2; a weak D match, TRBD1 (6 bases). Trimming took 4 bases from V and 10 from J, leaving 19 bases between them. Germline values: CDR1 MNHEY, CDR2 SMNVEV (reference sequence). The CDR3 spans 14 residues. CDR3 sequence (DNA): TGTGCCAGCAGTTCCGCCGGGACAATTAAAGACTACACCTTC. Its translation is CASSSAGTIKDYTF.

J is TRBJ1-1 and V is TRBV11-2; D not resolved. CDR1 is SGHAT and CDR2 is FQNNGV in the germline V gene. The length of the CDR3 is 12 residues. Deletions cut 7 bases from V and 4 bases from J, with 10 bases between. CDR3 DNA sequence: TGTGCCAGCACCGAGGTGGGCACTGAAGCTTTCTTT. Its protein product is CASTEVGTEAFF.

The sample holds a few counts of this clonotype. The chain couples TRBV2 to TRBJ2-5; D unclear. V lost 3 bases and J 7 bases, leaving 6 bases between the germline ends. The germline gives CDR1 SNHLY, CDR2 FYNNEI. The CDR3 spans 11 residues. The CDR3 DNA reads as TGTGCCAGCAGTGAGACGAGGACCCAGTACTTC. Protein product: CASSETRTQYF.

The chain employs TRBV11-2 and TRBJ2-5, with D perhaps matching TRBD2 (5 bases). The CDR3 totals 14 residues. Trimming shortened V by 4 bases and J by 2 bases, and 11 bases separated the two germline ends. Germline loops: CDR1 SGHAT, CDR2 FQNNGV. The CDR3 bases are TGTGCCAGCAGCTCATGGACTCAACAAGAGACCCAGTACTTC. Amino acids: CASSSWTQQETQYF.

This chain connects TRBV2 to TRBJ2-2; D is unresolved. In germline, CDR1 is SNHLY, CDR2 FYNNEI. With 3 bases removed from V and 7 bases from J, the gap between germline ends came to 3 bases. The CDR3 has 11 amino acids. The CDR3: CASSERGELFF. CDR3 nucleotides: TGTGCCAGCAGTGAGCGCGGGGAGCTGTTTTTT.

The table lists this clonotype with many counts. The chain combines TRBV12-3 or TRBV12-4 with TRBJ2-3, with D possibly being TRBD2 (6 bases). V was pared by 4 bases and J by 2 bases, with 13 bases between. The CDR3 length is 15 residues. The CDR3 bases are TGTGCCAGCAGTTCCTCACTAGCACACACAGATACGCAGTATTTT. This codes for CASSSSLAHTDTQYF.

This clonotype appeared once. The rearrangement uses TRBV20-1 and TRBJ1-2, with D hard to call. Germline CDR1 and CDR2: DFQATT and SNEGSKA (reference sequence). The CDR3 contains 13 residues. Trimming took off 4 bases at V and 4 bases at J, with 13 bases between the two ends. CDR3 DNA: TGCAGTGCTAAGGTCCGAGAGGCCTATGGCTACACCTTC. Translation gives CSAKVREAYGYTF.

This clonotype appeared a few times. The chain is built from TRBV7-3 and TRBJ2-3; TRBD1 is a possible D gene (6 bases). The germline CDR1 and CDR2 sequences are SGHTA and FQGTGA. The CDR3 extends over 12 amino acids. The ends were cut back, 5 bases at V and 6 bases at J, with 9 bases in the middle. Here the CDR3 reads CASSQTGDTQYF. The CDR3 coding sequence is TGTGCCAGCAGCCAAACAGGGGATACGCAGTATTTT.

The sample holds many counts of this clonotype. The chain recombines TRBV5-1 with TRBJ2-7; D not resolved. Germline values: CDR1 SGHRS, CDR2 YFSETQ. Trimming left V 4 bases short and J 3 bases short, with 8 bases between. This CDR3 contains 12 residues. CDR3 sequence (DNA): TGCGCCAGCAGCGTGGACCTCTACGAGCAGTACTTC. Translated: CASSVDLYEQYF. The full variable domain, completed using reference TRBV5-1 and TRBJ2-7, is KAGVTQTPRYLIKTRGQQVTLSCSPISGHRSVSWYQQTPGQGLQFLFEYFSETQRNKGNFPGRFSGRQFSNSRSEMNVSTLELGDSALYLCASSVDLYEQYFGPGTRLTVT.

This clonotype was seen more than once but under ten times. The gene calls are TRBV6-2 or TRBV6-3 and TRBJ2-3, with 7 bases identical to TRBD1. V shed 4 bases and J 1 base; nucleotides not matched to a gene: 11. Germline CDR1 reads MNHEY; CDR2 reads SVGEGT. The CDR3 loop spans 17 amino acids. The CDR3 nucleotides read TGTGCCAGCAGTTCCATAGGGGGCCCTTGGGGCACAGATACGCAGTATTTT. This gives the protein CASSSIGGPWGTDTQYF.

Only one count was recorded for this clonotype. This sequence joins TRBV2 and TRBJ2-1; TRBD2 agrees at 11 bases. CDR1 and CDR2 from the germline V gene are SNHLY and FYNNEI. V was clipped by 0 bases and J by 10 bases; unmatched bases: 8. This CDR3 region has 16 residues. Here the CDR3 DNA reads TGTGCCAGCAGTGAAGCTAGCGGGAGGGCGTCTAGGGAGCAGTTCTTC. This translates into CASSEASGRASREQFF.

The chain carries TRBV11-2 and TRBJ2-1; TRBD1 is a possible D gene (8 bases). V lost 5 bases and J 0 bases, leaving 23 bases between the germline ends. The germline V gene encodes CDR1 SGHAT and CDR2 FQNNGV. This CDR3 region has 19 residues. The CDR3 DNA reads TGTGCCAGCAGCCTCAACAGGGGGGGGAGTCGAAGCTCCTACAATGAGCAGTTCTTC. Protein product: CASSLNRGGSRSSYNEQFF.

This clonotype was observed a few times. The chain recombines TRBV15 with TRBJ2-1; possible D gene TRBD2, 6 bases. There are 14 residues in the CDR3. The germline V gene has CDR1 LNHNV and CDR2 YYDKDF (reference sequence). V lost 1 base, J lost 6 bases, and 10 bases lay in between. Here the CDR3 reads CATSRAGAVNEQFF. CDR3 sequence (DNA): TGTGCCACCAGCAGAGCGGGAGCGGTCAATGAGCAGTTCTTC.

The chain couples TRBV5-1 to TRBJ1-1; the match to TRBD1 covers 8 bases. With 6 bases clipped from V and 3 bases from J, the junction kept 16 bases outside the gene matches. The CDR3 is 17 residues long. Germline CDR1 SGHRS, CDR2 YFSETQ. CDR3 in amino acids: CASTTGPGQGRDTEAFF. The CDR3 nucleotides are TGCGCCAGCACCACCGGGCCCGGACAGGGCCGGGACACTGAAGCTTTCTTT.

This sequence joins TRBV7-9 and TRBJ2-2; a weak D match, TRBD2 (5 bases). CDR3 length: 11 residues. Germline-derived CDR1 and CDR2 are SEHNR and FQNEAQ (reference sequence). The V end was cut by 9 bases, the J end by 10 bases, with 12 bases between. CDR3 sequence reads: CARGGPTELFF. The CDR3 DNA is TGTGCCAGAGGCGGGCCGACGGAGCTGTTTTTT.